This TCR beta chain was sequenced during a study of early T cells in non-severe SARS-CoV-2 infection. Overall study context: Unsorted whole-blood RNA was sequenced in bulk, leaving chains unpaired.

This clonotype occurred a few times. Via MiXCR, TCRdb re-called the 5' RACE reads, giving one row per CDR3 protein. The sample records about 42,000 distinct CDR3 sequences, around 7% being singletons. This CDR3 has 15 residues. V trimming: 0 bases; J trimming: 3 bases; junction bases outside the gene matches: 6. Germline-derived CDR1 and CDR2 are SGHRS and YFSETQ. The sequence came from an adult who was a healthcare worker with PCR-confirmed SARS-CoV-2 infection or an uninfected control (not recorded which). The chain combines TRBV5-1 with TRBJ2-7; TRBD1 matches at 7 bases. Material for sequencing was whole blood. CDR3 residues: CASSLVAGGFYEQYF. For the CDR3, the DNA is TGCGCCAGCAGCTTGGTGGCAGGGGGATTCTACGAGCAGTACTTC.